These 2 T cell receptor beta chains were sequenced from one sample in a study of cytomegalovirus exposure and HLA in healthy donors (TCRdb year 2017). The method was the immunoSEQ multiplex PCR assay. A mixture of 60 forward primers for TCR Vbeta segments and 13 reverse primers for TCR Jbeta segments was used in the multiplex PCR. The clones in this table, taken by TCRdb from immuneACCESS, are in-frame only. Not every clone is retained; where verified, under half of the shortfall comes from an unresolved V gene, and the cause of the rest is unknown. This sample has more than 95,000 clones in its table, and around four fifths of those were observed once. Of the sample, approximately 20% is held by the ten largest clones. Sequenced material: PBMCs. These receptors came from a man younger than 35 in good health and CMV-seropositive.

Regarding this clone: The junction differs from germline at one of its ends, possibly a read error. V is TRBV5-4 and J is TRBJ2-3; tentative D call: TRBD1 (5 bases). The germline gives CDR1 SGHNT, CDR2 YYREEE (reference sequence). The CDR3 covers 14 residues. CDR3 DNA sequence: TGTGCCACCAGCCAGGACACGGGCTTTGGTACGCAGTATTTT. It yields the protein CATSQDTGFGTQYF.

The chain employs TRBV11-3 and TRBJ1-1; a weak D match, TRBD1 (6 bases). The CDR3 is made up of 16 amino acids. V was trimmed by 5 bases and J by 1 base, leaving 17 bases between them. Germline loops: CDR1 SGHNT, CDR2 YENEEA. The CDR3 bases are TGTGCCAGCAGCGGTCAGGGGAGTCCACAGAACACTGAAGCTTTCTTT. It translates to CASSGQGSPQNTEAFF.